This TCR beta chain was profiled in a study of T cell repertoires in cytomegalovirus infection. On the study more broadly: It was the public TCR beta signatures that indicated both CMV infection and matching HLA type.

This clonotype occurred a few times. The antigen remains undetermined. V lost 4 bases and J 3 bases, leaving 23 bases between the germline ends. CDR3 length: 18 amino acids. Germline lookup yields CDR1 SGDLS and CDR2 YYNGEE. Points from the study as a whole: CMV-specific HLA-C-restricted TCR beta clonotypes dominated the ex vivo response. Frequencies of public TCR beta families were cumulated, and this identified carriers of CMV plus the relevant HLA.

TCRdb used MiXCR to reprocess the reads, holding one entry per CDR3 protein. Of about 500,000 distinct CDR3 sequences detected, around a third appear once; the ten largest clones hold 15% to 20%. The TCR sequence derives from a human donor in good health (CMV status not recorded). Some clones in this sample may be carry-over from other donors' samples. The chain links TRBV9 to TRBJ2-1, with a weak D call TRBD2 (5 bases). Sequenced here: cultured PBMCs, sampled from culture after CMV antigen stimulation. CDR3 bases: TGTGCCAGCAGCTTCAGCCCTCTCTGGCCCGGGGACTACAATGAGCAGTTCTTC. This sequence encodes CASSFSPLWPGDYNEQFF.